Listed below are T cell receptor beta chains from one sample, sequenced in a study of Tregs in tolerant kidney transplant recipients. Sequenced by immunoSEQ multiplex PCR; TCRdb stores in-frame clones only, minus some. Found here are 92,000 or so clones, 90% to 95% of them singletons; the top ten hold over 4%. Source material: CD8+ T cells from blood. The source is a human donor in good health. CDR3s include the opening cysteine and the closing phenylalanine or tryptophan. Each record gives: J gene, clone size, V gene, D gene, CDR3 protein, CDR3 DNA. A D gene is named only where the DNA matches it firmly. Clone size is not always given. Where it is, it says once, few, many or a class for expanded clones.

>TRBJ1-2|-|TRBV7-9|-
CASSSWGNYGYTF
TGTGCCAGCAGCTCCTGGGGTAACTATGGCTACACCTTC
>TRBJ2-1|-|TRBV10-1|TRBD2
CASSESVFNRSPGLAGFEQFF
TGCGCCAGCAGCGAGTCGGTTTTTAACCGATCTCCGGGACTAGCGGGATTTGAGCAGTTCTTC
>TRBJ2-7|-|TRBV27|-
CASGRQAYEQYF
TGTGCCAGCGGCCGACAGGCCTACGAGCAGTACTTC
>TRBJ2-5|-|TRBV7-8|-
CASSLRTIEETQYF
TGTGCCAGCAGCTTAAGGACTATTGAAGAGACCCAGTACTTC
>TRBJ2-1|-|TRBV4-1|-
CASSQEVEQFF
TGCGCCAGCAGCCAAGAGGTTGAGCAGTTCTTC
>TRBJ1-2|-|TRBV27|TRBD1
CASSSRVQAGGNGYTF
TGTGCCAGCAGCTCGAGGGTTCAGGCAGGGGGAAATGGCTACACCTTC
>TRBJ2-7|-|TRBV7-9|TRBD2
CASSSLAGGPYEQYF
TGTGCCAGCAGCTCACTAGCGGGAGGGCCCTACGAGCAGTACTTC
>TRBJ1-2|-|TRBV6-5|TRBD1
CASRRDRDYGYTF
TGTGCCAGCAGGCGGGACAGGGACTATGGCTACACCTTC
>TRBJ1-1|-|TRBV5-5|-
CASSLAILAEAFF
TGTGCCAGCAGCTTAGCGATACTGGCTGAAGCTTTCTTT
>TRBJ1-2|-|TRBV6-1|-
CASSGGNGYTF
TGTGCCAGCAGTGGGGGTAATGGCTACACCTTC
>TRBJ2-1|-|TRBV6-5|-
CASRTDYNEQFF
TGTGCCAGCAGGACCGACTACAATGAGCAGTTCTTC
>TRBJ2-7|-|TRBV27|-
CASSPPTSSYEQYF
TGTGCCAGCAGTCCGCCGACTAGCTCCTACGAGCAGTACTTC
>TRBJ1-6|few|TRBV21-1|-
CASSPRDRGEGDSPLHF
TGTGCCAGCAGCCCCCGGGACAGGGGGGAAGGAGATTCACCCCTCCACTTT
>TRBJ2-1|-|TRBV5-1|TRBD2
CASSFHGTSGVTYNEQFF
TGCGCCAGCAGCTTCCATGGGACTAGCGGGGTTACCTACAATGAGCAGTTCTTC
>TRBJ1-5|-|TRBV10-3|-
CAISEFGTPNQPQHF
TGTGCCATCAGTGAGTTCGGGACTCCCAATCAGCCCCAGCATTTT
>TRBJ2-1|-|TRBV18|-
CASSPLPNEQFF
TGTGCCAGCTCACCACTTCCCAATGAGCAGTTCTTC
>TRBJ2-5|-|TRBV13|-
CASSLTASIQETQYF
TGTGCCAGCAGCTTAACCGCTAGCATTCAAGAGACCCAGTACTTC
>TRBJ1-1|-|TRBV25-1|-
CASSEALGLNTEAFF
TGTGCCAGCAGTGAGGCCCTGGGTTTGAACACTGAAGCTTTCTTT
>TRBJ1-1|-|TRBV9|-
CASSAGDGMNTEAFF
TGTGCCAGCAGCGCCGGGGACGGAATGAACACTGAAGCTTTCTTT
>TRBJ2-2|-|TRBV7-8|TRBD2
CASSSPTSGSVGELFF
TGTGCCAGCAGCTCGCCGACTAGCGGGAGCGTCGGGGAGCTGTTTTTT
>TRBJ2-2|-|TRBV2|-
CASKEQPNTGELFF
TGTGCCAGCAAGGAACAGCCGAACACCGGGGAGCTGTTTTTT
>TRBJ2-5|few|TRBV7-3|TRBD1
CASSLWTTGMKETQYF
TGTGCCAGCAGCTTATGGACGACAGGGATGAAAGAGACCCAGTACTTC
>TRBJ2-2|-|TRBV5-4|TRBD2
CASSYSGGAFGELFF
TGTGCCAGCAGCTATAGCGGGGGGGCCTTCGGGGAGCTGTTTTTT
>TRBJ2-2|-|TRBV9|-
CASSSSEPGELFF
TGTGCCAGCAGCTCCTCGGAGCCCGGGGAGCTGTTTTTT
>TRBJ1-2|-|TRBV27|-
CASSYTAGRDYGYTF
TGTGCCAGCAGTTATACGGCAGGGCGAGACTATGGCTACACCTTC
>TRBJ2-2|-|TRBV9|TRBD2
CASSPRERLAVNTGELFF
TGTGCCAGCAGCCCCAGGGAGAGACTAGCGGTGAACACCGGGGAGCTGTTTTTT
>TRBJ1-1|-|TRBV27|-
CASSSGQTGNTEAFF
TGTGCCAGCAGTTCCGGCCAGACAGGGAACACTGAAGCTTTCTTT
>TRBJ2-6|-|TRBV10-3|TRBD1
CAISRTGLESGANVLTF
TGTGCCATCAGTCGGACAGGGTTGGAGTCTGGGGCCAACGTCCTGACTTTC
>TRBJ1-5|few|TRBV13|TRBD1
CASSLQGASNQPQHF
TGTGCCAGCAGCTTACAGGGGGCGAGCAATCAGCCCCAGCATTTT
>TRBJ1-2|-|TRBV9|TRBD1
CASSVGGGDRVNYGYTF
TGTGCCAGCAGCGTAGGAGGAGGGGACAGGGTCAACTATGGCTACACCTTC
>TRBJ2-1|once|TRBV7-9|TRBD2
CASSLASGEWNEQFF
TGTGCCAGCAGCTTAGCTAGCGGGGAATGGAATGAGCAGTTCTTC
>TRBJ2-7|-|TRBV6-5|-
CASRRGYEQYF
TGTGCCAGCAGGAGGGGGTACGAGCAGTACTTC
>TRBJ1-2|-|TRBV6-4|-
CASKGGRDYGYTF
TGTGCCAGCAAGGGGGGTAGGGACTATGGCTACACCTTC
>TRBJ1-2|few|TRBV4-1|-
CASSQGLSNYGYTF
TGCGCCAGCAGCCAAGGACTCTCGAACTATGGCTACACCTTC
>TRBJ1-3|few|TRBV6-5|-
CASSYLGVGGNTIYF
TGTGCCAGCAGTTACTTAGGAGTGGGTGGAAACACCATATATTTT
>TRBJ1-1|-|TRBV19|-
CASSIRGRDTEAFF
TGTGCCAGTAGTATAAGGGGGAGGGACACTGAAGCTTTCTTT
>TRBJ2-7|-|TRBV19|-
CASSIDLESGSVYEQYF
TGTGCCAGTAGTATAGATCTTGAGTCCGGTAGCGTTTACGAGCAGTACTTC
>TRBJ2-7|once|TRBV13|-
CASSLGGREQYF
TGTGCCAGCAGCTTAGGGGGTAGGGAGCAGTACTTC
>TRBJ2-7|-|TRBV5-1|-
CASSLEGSRVDEQYF
TGCGCCAGCAGCTTGGAGGGTAGCCGAGTCGACGAGCAGTACTTC
>TRBJ2-7|-|TRBV11-2|-
CASSLNPGVAYEQYF
TGTGCCAGCAGCTTAAACCCAGGGGTTGCCTACGAGCAGTACTTC
>TRBJ2-7|-|TRBV29-1|TRBD1
CSVLGTGRSAYEQYF
TGCAGCGTCCTAGGGACAGGGCGAAGCGCCTACGAGCAGTACTTC
>TRBJ2-1|-|TRBV10-2|TRBD2
CASSVTSGVHNEQFF
TGCGCCAGCAGTGTGACTAGCGGGGTTCACAATGAGCAGTTCTTC
>TRBJ1-1|-|TRBV2|TRBD1
CASSAGTGGAWDTEAFF
TGTGCCAGCAGTGCAGGGACAGGGGGCGCGTGGGACACTGAAGCTTTCTTT
>TRBJ1-2|-|TRBV11-2|-
CASIQLYQRNYGYTF
TGTGCCAGCATTCAATTATACCAACGAAACTATGGCTACACCTTC
>TRBJ1-5|-|TRBV7-6|-
CASSSEAYSNQPQHF
TGTGCCAGCAGCTCGGAGGCATATAGCAATCAGCCCCAGCATTTT
>TRBJ2-1|-|TRBV5-1|-
CASSFRTGINEQFF
TGCGCCAGCAGCTTCCGGACTGGGATAAATGAGCAGTTCTTC
>TRBJ2-2|-|TRBV2|-
CASGTTNTGELFF
TGTGCCAGCGGGACCACGAACACCGGGGAGCTGTTTTTT
>TRBJ2-7|-|TRBV27|TRBD1
CASRSGTGSSYEQYF
TGTGCCAGCAGATCCGGGACAGGGAGCTCCTACGAGCAGTACTTC
>TRBJ2-3|once|TRBV5-1|-
CASSLLSGHKADTQYF
TGCGCCAGCAGCTTGTTGTCGGGACACAAGGCAGATACGCAGTATTTT
>TRBJ2-7|-|TRBV9|-
CASSGSTYPYEQYF
TGTGCCAGCAGCGGATCCACTTATCCCTACGAGCAGTACTTC
>TRBJ2-7|once|TRBV4-1|-
CASSQDGPLWYEQYF
TGCGCCAGCAGCCAAGACGGACCTCTTTGGTACGAGCAGTACTTC
>TRBJ2-7|once|TRBV29-1|-
CSVEYEQYF
TGCAGCGTTGAGTACGAGCAGTACTTC
>TRBJ2-7|once|TRBV20-1|-
CSANRVSEQYF
TGCAGTGCTAACAGGGTTTCCGAGCAGTACTTC
>TRBJ2-7|-|TRBV6-5|-
CASSPGSGLRREQYF
TGTGCCAGCAGTCCCGGAAGCGGCCTCCGCCGCGAGCAGTACTTC
>TRBJ1-1|-|TRBV12-5|-
CASGLEGGPRVNTEAFF
TGTGCTAGTGGCTTGGAGGGGGGCCCCAGGGTGAACACTGAAGCTTTCTTT
>TRBJ2-7|-|TRBV2|TRBD1
CARRQGRDEQYF
TGTGCCAGACGACAGGGGCGGGACGAGCAGTACTTC
>TRBJ2-7|-|TRBV15|TRBD1
CATSATGQYEQYF
TGTGCCACCAGCGCGACAGGGCAGTACGAGCAGTACTTC